This T cell receptor (beta chain) was identified in a study of PD-1 blockade in classical Hodgkin lymphoma. General study results and limits: It was CD4+ TCR diversity, not CD8+, that rose significantly by C4D1. Those achieving complete response showed baseline diversity like newly diagnosed patients. Reported baseline diversity: healthy donors highest, relapsed/refractory patients lowest.

The germline V gene encodes CDR1 SNHLY and CDR2 FYNNEI. The CDR3 extends over 15 amino acids. V shed 8 bases, J shed 2 bases, and the junction held 7 bases outside the gene matches. The patients all showed relapse after autologous stem cell transplantation, while their brentuximab vedotin exposure varied. Best responses fell into complete response, partial response or progressive disease. Of note for this clone: Its antigen is as yet unknown.

Sequencing used immunoSEQ multiplex PCR; TCRdb keeps in-frame clones, though not all of them. The repertoire holds fewer than 100,000 clones, with 80% to 95% as singletons. The rearrangement links TRBV2 to TRBJ2-1; 9 nucleotides line up with TRBD2. The sequence was obtained from a human donor with classical Hodgkin lymphoma. This material consisted of peripheral blood mononuclear cells (PBMCs), taken at baseline. The CDR3: CASPGAGGAYNEQFF. The DNA of the CDR3 is TGTGCCAGCCCGGGGGCGGGAGGGGCCTACAATGAGCAGTTCTTC.